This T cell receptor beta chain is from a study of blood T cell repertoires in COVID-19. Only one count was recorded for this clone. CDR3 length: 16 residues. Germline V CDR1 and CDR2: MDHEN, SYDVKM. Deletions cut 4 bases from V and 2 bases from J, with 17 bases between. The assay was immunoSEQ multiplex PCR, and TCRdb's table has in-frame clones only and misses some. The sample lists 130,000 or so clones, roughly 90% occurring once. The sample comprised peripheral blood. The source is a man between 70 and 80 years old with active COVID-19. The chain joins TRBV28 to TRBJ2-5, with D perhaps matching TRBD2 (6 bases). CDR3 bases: TGTGCCAGCAGTTCCCGGGGACGGGGGATTCAAGAGACCCAGTACTTC. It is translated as CASSSRGRGIQETQYF.